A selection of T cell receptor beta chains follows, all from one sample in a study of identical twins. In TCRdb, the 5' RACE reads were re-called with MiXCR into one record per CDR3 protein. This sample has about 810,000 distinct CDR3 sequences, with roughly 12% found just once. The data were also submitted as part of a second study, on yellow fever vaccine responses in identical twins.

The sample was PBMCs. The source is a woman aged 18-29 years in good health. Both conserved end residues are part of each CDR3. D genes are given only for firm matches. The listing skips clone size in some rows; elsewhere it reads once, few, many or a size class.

cdr3_nt: TGTGCCAGCAGCTTTGGGAACAAAGAGACCCAGTACTTC
cdr3_aa: CASSFGNKETQYF
cdr3_length: 13
clone_size: NA
v_call: TRBV7-9
j_call: TRBJ2-5
d_call: NA

cdr3_nt: TGTGCCAGCACCATAGGGTCCGGTGGGGACACTGAAGCTTTCTTT
cdr3_aa: CASTIGSGGDTEAFF
cdr3_length: 15
clone_size: few
v_call: TRBV9
j_call: TRBJ1-1
d_call: NA

cdr3_nt: TGTGCCACCAGCAGAGATCTGCTCGTCCAAGAGACCCAGTACTTC
cdr3_aa: CATSRDLLVQETQYF
cdr3_length: 15
clone_size: few
v_call: TRBV15
j_call: TRBJ2-5
d_call: NA

cdr3_nt: TGTGCCAGCAGACTTAATAACGGTGGGGGCAATCAGCCCCAGCATTTT
cdr3_aa: CASRLNNGGGNQPQHF
cdr3_length: 16
clone_size: many
v_call: TRBV12-3/TRBV12-4
j_call: TRBJ1-5
d_call: NA

cdr3_nt: TGTGCCAGCAGCTCGCAGGGGAAGGGCAATGAGCAGTTCTTC
cdr3_aa: CASSSQGKGNEQFF
cdr3_length: 14
clone_size: NA
v_call: TRBV13
j_call: TRBJ2-1
d_call: NA

cdr3_nt: TGCAGTGCTTCCCCCCCGGGAGCCAAAAACATTCAGTACTTC
cdr3_aa: CSASPPGAKNIQYF
cdr3_length: 14
clone_size: few
v_call: TRBV20-1
j_call: TRBJ2-4
d_call: NA

cdr3_nt: TGTGCCAGCACCATTACAGGGGAAAGGTCACCCCTCCACTTT
cdr3_aa: CASTITGERSPLHF
cdr3_length: 14
clone_size: NA
v_call: TRBV12-3/TRBV12-4
j_call: TRBJ1-6
d_call: TRBD1

cdr3_nt: TGTGCCAACAGCTTAGGTTCTTTCTCGAACACCGGGGAGCTGTTTTTT
cdr3_aa: CANSLGSFSNTGELFF
cdr3_length: 16
clone_size: NA
v_call: TRBV11-3
j_call: TRBJ2-2
d_call: NA

cdr3_nt: TGTGCCAGCAGTTCAGGACAGGGGGCGCAGAATGAGCAGTTCTTC
cdr3_aa: CASSSGQGAQNEQFF
cdr3_length: 15
clone_size: NA
v_call: TRBV12-3/TRBV12-4
j_call: TRBJ2-1
d_call: TRBD1

cdr3_nt: TGTGCCAGTAGTATCGGCGGGGGGGGAGATACGCAGTATTTT
cdr3_aa: CASSIGGGGDTQYF
cdr3_length: 14
clone_size: few
v_call: TRBV19
j_call: TRBJ2-3
d_call: TRBD2

cdr3_nt: TGCAGCGGACAGAGAGCGGGAGAGCGCACAGATACGCAGTATTTT
cdr3_aa: CSGQRAGERTDTQYF
cdr3_length: 15
clone_size: NA
v_call: TRBV20-1
j_call: TRBJ2-3
d_call: TRBD2

cdr3_nt: TGTGCCAGCAGTGTCCGAAGGGTGGGGGAAAAACTGTTTTTT
cdr3_aa: CASSVRRVGEKLFF
cdr3_length: 14
clone_size: few
v_call: TRBV2
j_call: TRBJ1-4
d_call: NA

cdr3_nt: TGCAGTGCTAGGGTTGGGAGGTCAGAGGGAGAGACCCAGTACTTC
cdr3_aa: CSARVGRSEGETQYF
cdr3_length: 15
clone_size: few
v_call: TRBV20-1
j_call: TRBJ2-5
d_call: NA

cdr3_nt: TGTGCCATCAGTTTTAATCTACAGGGCTACGAGCAGTACTTC
cdr3_aa: CAISFNLQGYEQYF
cdr3_length: 14
clone_size: few
v_call: TRBV10-3
j_call: TRBJ2-7
d_call: NA

cdr3_nt: TGCAGTGCGACCCTGGGGGCACCTTATAGCAATCAGCCCCAGCATTTT
cdr3_aa: CSATLGAPYSNQPQHF
cdr3_length: 16
clone_size: NA
v_call: TRBV20-1
j_call: TRBJ1-5
d_call: NA

cdr3_nt: TGTGCCAGCAGTCCTAGACAGGGGTACACAGATACGCAGTATTTT
cdr3_aa: CASSPRQGYTDTQYF
cdr3_length: 15
clone_size: few
v_call: TRBV27
j_call: TRBJ2-3
d_call: TRBD1

cdr3_nt: TGCAGTGCTAGCGGGACAGGGGGCTTCACCGGGGAGCTGTTTTTT
cdr3_aa: CSASGTGGFTGELFF
cdr3_length: 15
clone_size: NA
v_call: TRBV20-1
j_call: TRBJ2-2
d_call: TRBD1

cdr3_nt: TGTGCCAGCAGCCAAGTTCTAGCGGGAGGGCTGGATGAGCAGTTCTTC
cdr3_aa: CASSQVLAGGLDEQFF
cdr3_length: 16
clone_size: NA
v_call: TRBV3-1
j_call: TRBJ2-1
d_call: TRBD2

cdr3_nt: TGTGCCAGCATTCCCCACACTGACACCGGGGAGCTGTTTTTT
cdr3_aa: CASIPHTDTGELFF
cdr3_length: 14
clone_size: few
v_call: TRBV28
j_call: TRBJ2-2
d_call: NA

cdr3_nt: TGTGCCAGCAGTGAAGCGCGGGACAGTTATAGCAATCAGCCCCAGCATTTT
cdr3_aa: CASSEARDSYSNQPQHF
cdr3_length: 17
clone_size: once
v_call: TRBV2
j_call: TRBJ1-5
d_call: TRBD1

cdr3_nt: TGCAGTGCTCGGACAGACGCAAGTCAGCCCCAGCATTTT
cdr3_aa: CSARTDASQPQHF
cdr3_length: 13
clone_size: NA
v_call: TRBV20-1
j_call: TRBJ1-5
d_call: NA

cdr3_nt: TGCGCCAGCAGCGCGGGACTAATTACCGGGGAGCTGTTTTTT
cdr3_aa: CASSAGLITGELFF
cdr3_length: 14
clone_size: few
v_call: TRBV5-1
j_call: TRBJ2-2
d_call: TRBD2

cdr3_nt: TGTGCCAGCAGGACAGGGATCGCCACCGGGGAGCTGTTTTTT
cdr3_aa: CASRTGIATGELFF
cdr3_length: 14
clone_size: few
v_call: TRBV2
j_call: TRBJ2-2
d_call: TRBD1

cdr3_nt: TGCGCCAGCAGACTGCGGCCCACAGATACGCAGTATTTT
cdr3_aa: CASRLRPTDTQYF
cdr3_length: 13
clone_size: NA
v_call: TRBV4-1
j_call: TRBJ2-3
d_call: NA

cdr3_nt: TGCACCAGCTGGGTCGGGACGACGAACACCGGGGAGCTGTTTTTT
cdr3_aa: CTSWVGTTNTGELFF
cdr3_length: 15
clone_size: NA
v_call: TRBV5-1
j_call: TRBJ2-2
d_call: NA

cdr3_nt: TGCGCCAGCAGCTTGGCTCGGACTAGGGGCATCACCGGGGAGCTGTTTTTT
cdr3_aa: CASSLARTRGITGELFF
cdr3_length: 17
clone_size: NA
v_call: TRBV5-1
j_call: TRBJ2-2
d_call: TRBD2

cdr3_nt: TGCAGTGGGGCCCGAAACTACAATGAGCAGTTCTTC
cdr3_aa: CSGARNYNEQFF
cdr3_length: 12
clone_size: many
v_call: TRBV20-1
j_call: TRBJ2-1
d_call: NA

cdr3_nt: TGTGCCTCCCAGGGGCTAGCGGGAGAAGAGACCCAGTACTTC
cdr3_aa: CASQGLAGEETQYF
cdr3_length: 14
clone_size: few
v_call: TRBV7-9
j_call: TRBJ2-5
d_call: TRBD2

cdr3_nt: TGTGCCAGCAGCCACCCCACGAGCCAGGGGGCGAAGGATGGCTACACCTTC
cdr3_aa: CASSHPTSQGAKDGYTF
cdr3_length: 17
clone_size: few
v_call: TRBV4-2
j_call: TRBJ1-2
d_call: TRBD1

cdr3_nt: TGTGCCAGCAGCCCATGGAAGGTTCGGGAGTACGAGCAGTACTTC
cdr3_aa: CASSPWKVREYEQYF
cdr3_length: 15
clone_size: few
v_call: TRBV11-2
j_call: TRBJ2-7
d_call: NA

cdr3_nt: TGTGCCAGCATTCCCCGGCGGGGCGGCACTGAAGCTTTCTTT
cdr3_aa: CASIPRRGGTEAFF
cdr3_length: 14
clone_size: NA
v_call: TRBV2
j_call: TRBJ1-1
d_call: NA

cdr3_nt: TGTGCCAGCAGTGTGTTTCGGATTAGCACAGATACGCAGTATTTT
cdr3_aa: CASSVFRISTDTQYF
cdr3_length: 15
clone_size: NA
v_call: TRBV2
j_call: TRBJ2-3
d_call: NA

cdr3_nt: TGTGCCAGCAACCCCAGGGGACCCTCTTACAATGAGCAGTTCTTC
cdr3_aa: CASNPRGPSYNEQFF
cdr3_length: 15
clone_size: few
v_call: TRBV12-3/TRBV12-4
j_call: TRBJ2-1
d_call: NA

cdr3_nt: TGTGCCAGCAGTCAACCGCGCCTAGTCTCTGGGGCCAACGTCCTGACTTTC
cdr3_aa: CASSQPRLVSGANVLTF
cdr3_length: 17
clone_size: few
v_call: TRBV28
j_call: TRBJ2-6
d_call: NA

cdr3_nt: TGCAGTGCTAGAGATACCCTGACGGCTGGAGGCACAGATACGCAGTATTTT
cdr3_aa: CSARDTLTAGGTDTQYF
cdr3_length: 17
clone_size: NA
v_call: TRBV20-1
j_call: TRBJ2-3
d_call: NA

cdr3_nt: TGTGCCACCAGTCCCGGGACAGGGGGCACAGATACGCAGTATTTT
cdr3_aa: CATSPGTGGTDTQYF
cdr3_length: 15
clone_size: NA
v_call: TRBV24-1
j_call: TRBJ2-3
d_call: TRBD1

cdr3_nt: TGTGCCAGCAGCCTGGGGGGTGGAGCTTTCTTT
cdr3_aa: CASSLGGGAFF
cdr3_length: 11
clone_size: many
v_call: TRBV28
j_call: TRBJ1-1
d_call: NA

cdr3_nt: TGCAGTGCTAGAGGCGAGGACTCTCAAGGGGCCCAGTACTTC
cdr3_aa: CSARGEDSQGAQYF
cdr3_length: 14
clone_size: few
v_call: TRBV20-1
j_call: TRBJ2-5
d_call: NA

cdr3_nt: TGTGCCAGCAGTTGGGGTACCAGTGAGCAGTTCTTC
cdr3_aa: CASSWGTSEQFF
cdr3_length: 12
clone_size: few
v_call: TRBV27
j_call: TRBJ2-1
d_call: NA

cdr3_nt: TGCGCCAGCAGCTTGGAGGGGGGCGCAGGGCGCGAGCAGTACTTC
cdr3_aa: CASSLEGGAGREQYF
cdr3_length: 15
clone_size: NA
v_call: TRBV5-1
j_call: TRBJ2-7
d_call: NA

cdr3_nt: TGTGACAGCAGTTTTGATGCCGGGGAAGCTTTCTTT
cdr3_aa: CDSSFDAGEAFF
cdr3_length: 12
clone_size: NA
v_call: TRBV12-3/TRBV12-4
j_call: TRBJ1-1
d_call: NA

cdr3_nt: TGTGCCAGCAGTACCGCAGCGGCCCAGTACTTC
cdr3_aa: CASSTAAAQYF
cdr3_length: 11
clone_size: many
v_call: TRBV6-5
j_call: TRBJ2-5
d_call: NA

cdr3_nt: TGTGCCAGCAGCAAGCAACAGGGGGAGTTTGGCTACACCTTC
cdr3_aa: CASSKQQGEFGYTF
cdr3_length: 14
clone_size: many
v_call: TRBV7-9
j_call: TRBJ1-2
d_call: TRBD1

cdr3_nt: TGTGCCAGCGCGGGACAGGGCGCTCCTGAAGCTTTCTTT
cdr3_aa: CASAGQGAPEAFF
cdr3_length: 13
clone_size: few
v_call: TRBV2
j_call: TRBJ1-1
d_call: TRBD1

cdr3_nt: TGCAGTGCTAGACAATTTCCGGGAGCTTTCTTT
cdr3_aa: CSARQFPGAFF
cdr3_length: 11
clone_size: NA
v_call: TRBV20-1
j_call: TRBJ1-1
d_call: NA

cdr3_nt: TGTGCCAGTCGCGACAGGGGAAGATATGGCTACACCTTC
cdr3_aa: CASRDRGRYGYTF
cdr3_length: 13
clone_size: NA
v_call: TRBV19
j_call: TRBJ1-2
d_call: TRBD1

cdr3_nt: TGCAGTGCTAGAGGTCAGCTGAACACTGAAGCTTTCTTT
cdr3_aa: CSARGQLNTEAFF
cdr3_length: 13
clone_size: many
v_call: TRBV20-1
j_call: TRBJ1-1
d_call: NA

cdr3_nt: TGTGCCAGTAGTATCCTAGCGGGAGACAATGAGCAGTTCTTC
cdr3_aa: CASSILAGDNEQFF
cdr3_length: 14
clone_size: NA
v_call: TRBV19
j_call: TRBJ2-1
d_call: TRBD2